This is a list of T cell receptor beta chains from one sample in a study of blood T cell repertoires in COVID-19. Repertoires were generated with immunoSEQ multiplex PCR, while TCRdb's copy carries only in-frame clones and drops some. The sample carries hundreds of thousands of clones, approximately 84% recorded once. Input material: peripheral blood. These receptors came from a woman in her twenties or thirties who had recovered from COVID-19. CDR3s include the opening cysteine and the closing phenylalanine or tryptophan. Fields, in order: J gene, D gene, V gene, clone size, CDR3 DNA, CDR3 protein. The D gene is left open where the match is weak. Only some rows state a clone size, as once, few, many or a class for expanded clones.

j_gene: TRBJ1-2
d_gene: NA
v_gene: TRBV5-4
abundance: NA
CDR3nt: TGTGCCAGCTCAGGCCGTCTTAGCTATGGCTACACCTTC
CDR3aa: CASSGRLSYGYTF

j_gene: TRBJ2-3
d_gene: NA
v_gene: TRBV5-4
abundance: once
CDR3nt: TGTGCCAGCAGCTTGGATGTATCAGGGATCCTCCTCACAGATACGCAGTATTTT
CDR3aa: CASSLDVSGILLTDTQYF

j_gene: TRBJ1-3
d_gene: TRBD1
v_gene: TRBV7-2
abundance: few
CDR3nt: TGTGCCAGCAGCGTGGGGGGACAGGGTATCTCTGGAAACACCATATATTTT
CDR3aa: CASSVGGQGISGNTIYF

j_gene: TRBJ1-2
d_gene: TRBD1
v_gene: TRBV5-1
abundance: NA
CDR3nt: TGCGCCAGCAGCTTGGATGCCGGGACAGGGTATGGCTACACCTTC
CDR3aa: CASSLDAGTGYGYTF

j_gene: TRBJ2-7
d_gene: NA
v_gene: TRBV19
abundance: few
CDR3nt: TGTGCCAGTAGTTCAGGGAATTACTACGAGCAGTACTTC
CDR3aa: CASSSGNYYEQYF

j_gene: TRBJ1-2
d_gene: NA
v_gene: TRBV7-2
abundance: NA
CDR3nt: TGTGCCAGCAGCCCGATGACAGATCTCTATGGCTACACCTTC
CDR3aa: CASSPMTDLYGYTF

j_gene: TRBJ1-2
d_gene: TRBD1
v_gene: TRBV18
abundance: NA
CDR3nt: TGTGCCAGCTCACCAGAGGACAGGGAGGGCTACACCTTC
CDR3aa: CASSPEDREGYTF

j_gene: TRBJ2-3
d_gene: NA
v_gene: TRBV19
abundance: NA
CDR3nt: TGTGCCAGTAGTATAGGTTTGGCTCGCGGCAACACAGATACGCAGTATTTT
CDR3aa: CASSIGLARGNTDTQYF

j_gene: TRBJ2-2
d_gene: TRBD2
v_gene: TRBV29-1
abundance: NA
CDR3nt: TGCAGCGTTGTCCATCCGGGGGGCACCGGGGAGCTGTTTTTT
CDR3aa: CSVVHPGGTGELFF

j_gene: TRBJ1-5
d_gene: NA
v_gene: TRBV4-1
abundance: NA
CDR3nt: TGCGCCAGCAGCCAAGATGGGGGGGCAAGGGGCAATCAGCCCCAGCATTTT
CDR3aa: CASSQDGGARGNQPQHF

j_gene: TRBJ2-2
d_gene: TRBD2
v_gene: TRBV19
abundance: NA
CDR3nt: TGTGCCAGTAGCCCTAGCGGGGGGGCCACCGGGGAGCTGTTTTTT
CDR3aa: CASSPSGGATGELFF

j_gene: TRBJ2-7
d_gene: NA
v_gene: TRBV3-1/TRBV3-2
abundance: NA
CDR3nt: TGTGCCAGCAGCCAGTCTTGGGACACCGACGGATACGAGCAGTACTTC
CDR3aa: CASSQSWDTDGYEQYF

j_gene: TRBJ1-4
d_gene: NA
v_gene: TRBV2
abundance: NA
CDR3nt: TGTGCCAGCAGTGAAGCCGGTGGTGAAAAACTGTTTTTT
CDR3aa: CASSEAGGEKLFF

j_gene: TRBJ1-5
d_gene: NA
v_gene: TRBV6-2/TRBV6-3
abundance: NA
CDR3nt: TGTGCCAGCAGTAGACAGGCTTATAGCAATCAGCCCCAGCATTTT
CDR3aa: CASSRQAYSNQPQHF

j_gene: TRBJ1-5
d_gene: TRBD1
v_gene: TRBV19
abundance: NA
CDR3nt: TGTGCCAGTAGTATAGTTCTGGGACAGGGTGACTTTAGCAATCAGCCCCAGCATTTT
CDR3aa: CASSIVLGQGDFSNQPQHF

j_gene: TRBJ2-2
d_gene: TRBD2
v_gene: TRBV19
abundance: NA
CDR3nt: TGTGCCAGTAGTATATTCAGGACTAGCGTTGACACCGGGGAGCTGTTTTTT
CDR3aa: CASSIFRTSVDTGELFF

j_gene: TRBJ2-1
d_gene: TRBD2
v_gene: TRBV5-1
abundance: NA
CDR3nt: TGCGCCAGCAGCTTGGATTGGGGACTAGCTACCACTGAGCAGTTCTTC
CDR3aa: CASSLDWGLATTEQFF